Listed below are T cell receptor beta chains from one sample, sequenced in a study. Each CDR3 protein gets one entry after TCRdb re-called the RT-PCR reads with MiXCR. This sample has hundreds of thousands of distinct CDR3 sequences, with 12% to 15% found just once. The specimen sequenced was memory CD4+ T cells from blood. The receptor set was obtained from a female donor in good health, serving as a healthy control. CDR3s include the opening cysteine and the closing phenylalanine or tryptophan. A D gene is named only where the DNA matches it firmly. Clone sizes are given selectively: once, few, many, or a class where the clone is expanded.

- TRBJ2-2 TRBV6-6 many TGTGCCAGCACGGGACGGACGAACACCGGGGAGCTGTTTTTT CASTGRTNTGELFF
TRBD2 TRBJ2-1 TRBV7-8 few TGTGCCAGCAGCTTAGTCGGGGGGGTATACAATGAGCAGTTCTTC CASSLVGGVYNEQFF
- TRBJ1-4 TRBV27 - TGTGCCAGCAAGATGAGAGGGGGTGTAACTAATGAAAAACTGTTTTTT CASKMRGGVTNEKLFF
- TRBJ1-1 TRBV24-1 - TGTGCCACCAGCGGAAATGGGGCTAGGGGGAACACTGAAGCTTTCTTT CATSGNGARGNTEAFF
- TRBJ1-1 TRBV10-3 - TGTGCCATCGGTCGACAGCGCTCCGACACTGAAGCTTTCTTT CAIGRQRSDTEAFF
TRBD2 TRBJ2-7 TRBV7-2 few TGTGCCAGCAGCGGTGGAATACTAGCGGGACGGTACTTC CASSGGILAGRYF
TRBD2 TRBJ2-1 TRBV2 - TGTGCCAGCAGTGTTAGCGGGAGTCTGAGCTACAGTGAGCAGTTCTTC CASSVSGSLSYSEQFF
TRBD1 TRBJ1-2 TRBV10-3 many TGTGCCATCAGTGGGACAGGGTCCTACTATGGCTACACCTTC CAISGTGSYYGYTF
TRBD1 TRBJ2-1 TRBV18 - TGTGCCAGCTCACCCTCGACAGGGTTGGAGGAGCAGTTCTTC CASSPSTGLEEQFF
- TRBJ2-5 TRBV20-1 many TGCAGTGCTAGTCCCGGGACTTCTGGGGGCGGGACCCAGTACTTC CSASPGTSGGGTQYF
- TRBJ1-1 TRBV7-9 few TGTGCCAGCAGCTTAGGGTTATACAACACTGAAGCTTTCTTT CASSLGLYNTEAFF
TRBD2 TRBJ2-1 TRBV19 - TGTGCCAGTAGTCCCGAGGGACTAGCGCAATACAATGAGCAGTTCTTC CASSPEGLAQYNEQFF
- TRBJ2-2 TRBV6-5 many TGTGCCAGCAGTGCCCCAGTTACCGGGGAGCTGTTTTTT CASSAPVTGELFF
- TRBJ1-5 TRBV10-3 - TGTGCCACCCGACAGTCGGGGGAGGGTCAGCCCCAGCATTTT CATRQSGEGQPQHF
TRBD1 TRBJ1-5 TRBV10-3 few TGTGCCATCAGTGAGTCGAACAGGGGGGCGAATCAGCCCCAGCATTTT CAISESNRGANQPQHF
TRBD1 TRBJ1-5 TRBV7-2 many TGTGCCAGCAGCTTTCGGCAGGGGGCCGGTCAGCCCCAGCATTTT CASSFRQGAGQPQHF
- TRBJ2-7 TRBV20-1 many TGCAGTGCCACGGACAACTACGAGCAGTACTTC CSATDNYEQYF
TRBD2 TRBJ2-1 TRBV5-4 few TGTGCCAGCAGCCCAGGACTAGCGGGAGTTGGTGAGCAGTTCTTC CASSPGLAGVGEQFF
- TRBJ1-2 TRBV3-1 few TGTGCCAGCAGCCAAGATACGTGGGGTGGCTATGGCTACACCTTC CASSQDTWGGYGYTF
- TRBJ2-1 TRBV7-3 - TGTGCCAGCAGCTTACAGGGGTTTGGCAATGAGCAGTTCTTC CASSLQGFGNEQFF
- TRBJ2-7 TRBV7-6 few TGTGCCAGCAGCTTAGGAGAGCATCGCGAGCAGTACTTC CASSLGEHREQYF
- TRBJ2-1 TRBV20-1 few TGCAGTGCTAGACCCTTTGAACCAGAGCAGTTCTTC CSARPFEPEQFF
TRBD1 TRBJ2-7 TRBV20-1 - TGCAGTGCTAGAGATCCGGGGGGACAGGGGGCTGGCGAGCAGTACTTC CSARDPGGQGAGEQYF
- TRBJ1-4 TRBV28 - TGTGCCAGCAGGGGGGCCGGAACCTCAACTAATGAAAAACTGTTTTTT CASRGAGTSTNEKLFF
TRBD1 TRBJ1-1 TRBV6-2/TRBV6-3 few TGTGCCAGCGCTAGGCGGACAGGCGGAATGGTCACTGAAGCTTTCTTT CASARRTGGMVTEAFF
- TRBJ1-1 TRBV6-4 few TGTGCCAGCAGAGTCCCGGGGGGGAACACTGAAGCTTTCTTT CASRVPGGNTEAFF
TRBD1 TRBJ2-5 TRBV24-1 few TGTGCCACCGGGGACCCAGGGGGAGAGACCCAGTACTTC CATGDPGGETQYF
TRBD1 TRBJ2-7 TRBV2 - TGTGCCAGCAGTGAACAGAGGACAGGGCTCTACGAGCAGTACTTC CASSEQRTGLYEQYF
TRBD1 TRBJ2-7 TRBV20-1 few TGCAGTGCGAACCCGGGACAGGGGGAGAATGATGCCCACTTC CSANPGQGENDAHF
- TRBJ1-5 TRBV10-3 many TGTGCCATCAGTGATTCGGGACACTATCATCAGCCCCAGCATTTT CAISDSGHYHQPQHF
TRBD2 TRBJ2-7 TRBV6-2/TRBV6-3 few TGTGCCAGCACCAAGAGCGCCTGGCGGGGGGTAACCTACGAGCAGTACTTC CASTKSAWRGVTYEQYF